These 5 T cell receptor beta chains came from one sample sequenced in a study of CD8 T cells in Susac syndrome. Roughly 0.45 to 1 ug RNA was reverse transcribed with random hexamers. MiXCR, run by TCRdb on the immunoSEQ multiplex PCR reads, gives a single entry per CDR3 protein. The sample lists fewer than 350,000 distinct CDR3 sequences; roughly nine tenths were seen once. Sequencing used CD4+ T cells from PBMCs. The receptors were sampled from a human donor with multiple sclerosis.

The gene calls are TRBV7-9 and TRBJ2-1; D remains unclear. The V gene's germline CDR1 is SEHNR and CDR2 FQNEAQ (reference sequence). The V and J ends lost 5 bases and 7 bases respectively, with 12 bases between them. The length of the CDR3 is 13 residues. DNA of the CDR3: TGTGCCAGCAGCCGACGGGTGGCGAATGAGCAGTTCTTC. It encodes CASSRRVANEQFF.

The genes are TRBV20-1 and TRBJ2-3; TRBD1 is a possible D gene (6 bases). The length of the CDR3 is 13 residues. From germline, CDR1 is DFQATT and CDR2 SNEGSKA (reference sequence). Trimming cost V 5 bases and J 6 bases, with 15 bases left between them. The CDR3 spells CSAGTFSKDTQYF. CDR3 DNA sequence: TGCAGTGCTGGGACATTTTCTAAGGATACGCAGTATTTT.

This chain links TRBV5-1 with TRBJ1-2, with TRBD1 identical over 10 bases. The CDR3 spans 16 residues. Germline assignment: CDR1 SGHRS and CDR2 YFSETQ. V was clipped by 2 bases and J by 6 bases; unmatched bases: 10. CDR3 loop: CASSFSGTGVGNGYTF. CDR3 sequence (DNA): TGCGCCAGCAGCTTCTCCGGGACAGGGGTTGGAAATGGCTACACCTTC.

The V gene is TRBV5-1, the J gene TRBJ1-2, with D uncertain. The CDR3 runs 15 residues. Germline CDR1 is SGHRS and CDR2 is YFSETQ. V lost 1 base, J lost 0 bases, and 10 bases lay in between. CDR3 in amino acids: CASSLRGSANYGYTF. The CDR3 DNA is TGCGCCAGCAGCTTGAGAGGCTCGGCTAACTATGGCTACACCTTC.

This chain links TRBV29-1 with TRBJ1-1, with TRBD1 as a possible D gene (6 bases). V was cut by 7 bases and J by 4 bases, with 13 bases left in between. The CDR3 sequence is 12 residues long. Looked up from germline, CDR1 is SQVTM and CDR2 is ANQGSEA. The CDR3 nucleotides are TGCAGCGCCCGACAGGACGTCACTGAAGCTTTCTTT. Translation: CSARQDVTEAFF.